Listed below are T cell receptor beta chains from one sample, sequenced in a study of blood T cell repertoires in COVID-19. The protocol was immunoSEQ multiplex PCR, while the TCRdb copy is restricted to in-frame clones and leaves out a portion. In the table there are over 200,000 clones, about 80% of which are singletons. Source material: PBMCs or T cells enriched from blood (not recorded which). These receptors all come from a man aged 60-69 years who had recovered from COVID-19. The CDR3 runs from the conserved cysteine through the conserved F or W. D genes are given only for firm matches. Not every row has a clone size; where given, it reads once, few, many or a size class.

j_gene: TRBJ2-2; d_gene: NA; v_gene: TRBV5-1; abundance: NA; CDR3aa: CASSIRDPLPGELFF; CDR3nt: TGCGCCAGCAGCATCCGGGATCCCTTACCCGGGGAGCTGTTTTTT
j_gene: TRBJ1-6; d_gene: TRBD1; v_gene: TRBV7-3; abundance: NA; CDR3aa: CASSFRGPDSPLHF; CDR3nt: TGTGCCAGCAGCTTTAGGGGGCCGGATTCACCCCTCCACTTT
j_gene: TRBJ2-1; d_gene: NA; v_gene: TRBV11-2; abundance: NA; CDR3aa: CASSLVQEQFF; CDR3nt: TGTGCCAGCAGCCTTGTCCAGGAGCAGTTCTTC
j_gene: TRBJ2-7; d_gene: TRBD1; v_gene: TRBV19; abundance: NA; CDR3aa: CASSMEGQGAYEQYF; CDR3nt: TGTGCCAGTAGTATGGAGGGACAGGGGGCCTACGAGCAGTACTTC
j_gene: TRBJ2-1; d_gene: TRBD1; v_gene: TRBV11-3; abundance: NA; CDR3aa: CASSLVFVDRADNEQFF; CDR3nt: TGTGCCAGCAGCTTAGTTTTCGTGGACAGGGCTGATAATGAGCAGTTCTTC
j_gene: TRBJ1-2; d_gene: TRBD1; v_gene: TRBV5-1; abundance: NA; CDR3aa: CASSHGQEAGYTF; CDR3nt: TGCGCCAGCAGTCACGGACAGGAAGCTGGCTACACCTTC
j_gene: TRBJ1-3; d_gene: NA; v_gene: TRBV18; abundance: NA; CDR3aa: CASSPSWESGNTIYF; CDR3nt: TGTGCCAGCTCACCCTCGTGGGAGTCTGGAAACACCATATATTTT
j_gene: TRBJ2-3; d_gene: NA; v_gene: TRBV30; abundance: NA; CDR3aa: CAWAESSTDTQYF; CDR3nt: TGTGCCTGGGCAGAAAGTAGCACAGATACGCAGTATTTT
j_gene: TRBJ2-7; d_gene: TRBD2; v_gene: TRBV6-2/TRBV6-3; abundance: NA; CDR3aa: CASSSMPGLAYEQYF; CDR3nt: TGTGCCAGCAGTTCCATGCCGGGACTAGCTTACGAGCAGTACTTC
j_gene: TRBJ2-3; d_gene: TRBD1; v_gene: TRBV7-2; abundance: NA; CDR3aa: CASSMGQGVSTDTQYF; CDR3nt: TGTGCCAGCAGCATGGGACAGGGGGTGAGCACAGATACGCAGTATTTT
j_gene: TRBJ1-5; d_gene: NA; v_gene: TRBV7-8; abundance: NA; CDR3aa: CASSLAGGWQPQHF; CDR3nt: TGTGCCAGCAGCTTAGCAGGGGGATGGCAGCCCCAGCATTTT
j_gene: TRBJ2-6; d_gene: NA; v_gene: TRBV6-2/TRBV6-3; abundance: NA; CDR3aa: CASSSLGGANVLTF; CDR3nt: TGTGCCAGCAGTTCGTTGGGCGGGGCCAACGTCCTGACTTTC
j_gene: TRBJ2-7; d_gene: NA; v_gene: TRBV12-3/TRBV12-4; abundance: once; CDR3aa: CASSPLTVGEQYF; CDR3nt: TGTGCCAGCAGTCCCTTGACTGTGGGCGAGCAGTACTTC
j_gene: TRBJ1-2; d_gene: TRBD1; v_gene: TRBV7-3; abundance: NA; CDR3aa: CASSPQGVDGYTF; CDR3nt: TGTGCCAGCAGCCCACAGGGGGTCGATGGCTACACCTTC
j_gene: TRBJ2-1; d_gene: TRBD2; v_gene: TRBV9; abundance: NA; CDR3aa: CASSDIAGATRNEQFF; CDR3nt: TGTGCCAGCAGCGATATAGCGGGGGCCACTAGGAATGAGCAGTTCTTC
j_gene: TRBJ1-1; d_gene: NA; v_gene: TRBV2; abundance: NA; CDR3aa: CASSVYSAKNTEAFF; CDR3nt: TGTGCCAGCAGTGTGTACAGTGCTAAGAACACTGAAGCTTTCTTT
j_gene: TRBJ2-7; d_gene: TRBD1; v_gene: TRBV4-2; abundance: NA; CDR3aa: CASSQAATGDTYEQYF; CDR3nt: TGTGCCAGCAGCCAAGCTGCGACAGGGGACACCTACGAGCAGTACTTC
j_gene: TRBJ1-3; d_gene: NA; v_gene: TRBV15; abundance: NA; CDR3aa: CATSRTLQALSGNTIYF; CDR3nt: TGTGCCACCAGCAGAACCCTACAGGCCCTCTCTGGAAACACCATATATTTT
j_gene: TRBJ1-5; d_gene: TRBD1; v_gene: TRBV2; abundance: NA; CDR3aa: CASSNYRGDQPQHF; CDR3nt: TGTGCCAGCAGTAATTACAGGGGGGATCAGCCCCAGCATTTT
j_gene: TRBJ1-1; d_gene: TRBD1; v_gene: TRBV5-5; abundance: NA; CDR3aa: CASSSDRVKTEAFF; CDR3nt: TGTGCCAGCAGCTCGGACAGGGTTAAGACTGAAGCTTTCTTT
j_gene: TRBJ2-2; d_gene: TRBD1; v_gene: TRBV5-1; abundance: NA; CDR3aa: CASSYSGTGSTGELFF; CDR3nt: TGCGCCAGCAGCTACTCCGGGACAGGATCCACCGGGGAGCTGTTTTTT
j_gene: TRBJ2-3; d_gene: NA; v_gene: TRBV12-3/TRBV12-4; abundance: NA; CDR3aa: CASTQGIPDTQYF; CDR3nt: TGTGCCAGCACTCAGGGAATCCCAGATACGCAGTATTTT
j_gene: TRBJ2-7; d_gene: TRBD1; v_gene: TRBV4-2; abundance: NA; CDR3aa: CASSPRTGVFYEQYF; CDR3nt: TGTGCCAGCAGCCCCAGGACAGGGGTGTTTTACGAGCAGTACTTC
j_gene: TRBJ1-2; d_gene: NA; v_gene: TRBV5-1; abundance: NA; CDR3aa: CASSPGTSVGYTF; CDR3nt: TGCGCCAGCAGCCCTGGGACATCGGTTGGCTACACCTTC
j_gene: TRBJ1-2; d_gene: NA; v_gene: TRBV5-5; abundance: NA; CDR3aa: CASSPGTLFNYGYTF; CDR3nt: TGTGCCAGCAGCCCCGGGACACTTTTTAACTATGGCTACACCTTC
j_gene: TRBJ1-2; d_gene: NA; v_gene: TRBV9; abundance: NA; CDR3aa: CASSVADTNYGYTF; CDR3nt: TGTGCCAGCAGCGTAGCTGACACTAACTATGGCTACACCTTC
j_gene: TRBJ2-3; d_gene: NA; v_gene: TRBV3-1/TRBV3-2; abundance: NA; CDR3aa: CASSQDLQGSTDTQYF; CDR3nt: TGTGCCAGCAGCCAAGATTTGCAGGGAAGCACAGATACGCAGTATTTT
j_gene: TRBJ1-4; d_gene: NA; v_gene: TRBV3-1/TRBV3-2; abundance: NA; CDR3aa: CASSYRSPNEKLFF; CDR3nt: TGTGCCAGCAGCTACAGGTCCCCTAATGAAAAACTGTTTTTT
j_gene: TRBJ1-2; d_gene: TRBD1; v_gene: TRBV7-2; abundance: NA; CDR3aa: CASSFQRGDRGFSYGYTF; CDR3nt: TGTGCCAGCAGCTTCCAAAGGGGCGACAGGGGGTTCAGCTATGGCTACACCTTC
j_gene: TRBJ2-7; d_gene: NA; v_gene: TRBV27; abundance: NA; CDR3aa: CASSSPPHRRGSLAEQYF; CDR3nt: TGTGCCAGCAGTTCCCCTCCCCACCGGCGGGGCTCCCTAGCCGAGCAGTACTTC
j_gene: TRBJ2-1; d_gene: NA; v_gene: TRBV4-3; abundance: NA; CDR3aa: CASSQQGGGQFF; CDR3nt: TGCGCCAGCAGCCAACAGGGGGGAGGGCAGTTCTTC
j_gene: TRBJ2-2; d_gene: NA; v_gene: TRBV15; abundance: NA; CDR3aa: CATSRDYSNTGELFF; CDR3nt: TGTGCCACCAGCAGAGACTACTCGAACACCGGGGAGCTGTTTTTT
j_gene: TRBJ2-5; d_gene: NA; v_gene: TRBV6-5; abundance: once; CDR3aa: CASSALDSNQETQYF; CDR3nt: TGTGCCAGCAGCGCCCTTGACAGCAACCAAGAGACCCAGTACTTC
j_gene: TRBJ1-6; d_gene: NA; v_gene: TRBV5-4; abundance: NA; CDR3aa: CASSLGSDGAPLHF; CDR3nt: TGTGCCAGCAGCTTGGGGTCAGACGGGGCACCCCTCCACTTT
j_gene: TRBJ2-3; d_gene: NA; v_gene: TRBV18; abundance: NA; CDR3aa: CASSPQGIGTDTQYF; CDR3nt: TGTGCCAGCTCACCACAGGGGATAGGGACAGATACGCAGTATTTT
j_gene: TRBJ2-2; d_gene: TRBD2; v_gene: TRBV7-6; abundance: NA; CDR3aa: CASSLAGLGAGELFF; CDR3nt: TGTGCCAGCAGCTTAGCGGGACTAGGTGCCGGGGAGCTGTTTTTT
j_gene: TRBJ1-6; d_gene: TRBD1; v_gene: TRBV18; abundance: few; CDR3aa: CASSSSGQGSRSPLHF; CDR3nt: TGTGCCAGCTCATCCTCCGGACAGGGGAGTCGGTCACCCCTCCACTTT
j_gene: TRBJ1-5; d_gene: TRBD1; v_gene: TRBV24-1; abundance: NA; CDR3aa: CATSDETGVSNQPQHF; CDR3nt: TGTGCCACCAGTGATGAAACAGGGGTGAGCAATCAGCCCCAGCATTTT
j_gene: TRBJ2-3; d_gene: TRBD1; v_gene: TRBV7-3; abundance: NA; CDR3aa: CASSATGPDTQYF; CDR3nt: TGTGCCAGCAGCGCGACAGGGCCAGATACGCAGTATTTT
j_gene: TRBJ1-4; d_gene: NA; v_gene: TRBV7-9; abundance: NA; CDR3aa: CASSLAGPRGEKLFF; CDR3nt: TGTGCCAGCAGCTTGGCCGGCCCTCGAGGTGAAAAACTGTTTTTT
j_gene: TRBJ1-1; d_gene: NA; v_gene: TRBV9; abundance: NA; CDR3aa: CASSADPRQTEAFF; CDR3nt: TGTGCCAGCAGCGCAGACCCCAGACAGACTGAAGCTTTCTTT
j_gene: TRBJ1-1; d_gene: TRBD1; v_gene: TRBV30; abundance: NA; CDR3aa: CAWSLQGARTEAFF; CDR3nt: TGTGCCTGGAGCTTACAGGGGGCGCGGACTGAAGCTTTCTTT
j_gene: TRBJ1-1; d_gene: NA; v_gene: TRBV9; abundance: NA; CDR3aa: CASSRGGGDTEAFF; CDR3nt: TGTGCCAGCAGCCGGGGCGGGGGTGACACTGAAGCTTTCTTT
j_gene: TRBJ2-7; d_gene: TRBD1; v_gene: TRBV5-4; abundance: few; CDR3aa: CASREYRDRVNEQYF; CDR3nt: TGTGCCAGCAGGGAATACCGGGACAGGGTTAACGAGCAGTACTTC
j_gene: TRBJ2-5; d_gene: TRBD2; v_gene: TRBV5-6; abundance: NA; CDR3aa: CASSNRASGKETQYF; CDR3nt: TGTGCCAGCAGCAACCGGGCTAGCGGAAAAGAGACCCAGTACTTC